This TCR beta chain stems from a study of CD8 T cells in ankylosing spondylitis. The study's findings and limits: Reportedly, significant enrichment of disease-linked clones occurred in matched ankylosing spondylitis synovial fluid. There was a TCR beta motif, made of several highly homologous variants, that appeared characteristic of ankylosing spondylitis blood.

The table lists this clonotype with a few counts. No antigen is known for it. The CDR3 is 13 residues long. Germline V lookup: CDR1 SGHRS, CDR2 YFSETQ. Trimming left V 1 base short and J 3 bases short, with 8 bases between. MiXCR, applied by TCRdb to the 5' RACE reads, yields one record per CDR3 protein. The profile covers about 140,000 distinct CDR3 sequences, with approximately 32% appearing a single time and over 5.5% taken by the ten largest. This receptor was identified in a male donor with ankylosing spondylitis. V and J are TRBV5-1 and TRBJ2-7, with D uncertain. Sequences were obtained from synovial fluid, either unsorted or a sorted T cell fraction (not recorded which). The CDR3 loop reads CASSLSSLYEQYF. CDR3 DNA: TGCGCCAGCAGCTTGAGTTCTCTCTACGAGCAGTACTTC.